This TCR beta chain derives from a study of shared clonotypes between healthy human individuals. Clones were read by immunoSEQ multiplex PCR, and TCRdb kept only the in-frame ones, dropping some. The sample contains roughly 1.5 million clones, 95% to 99% of which appear only once. Study results and limitations: When compared with the clonotypes that were shared by all four sorted-subset donors, the non-shared clonotypes turned out to have lower generation probabilities.

The germline V gene has CDR1 MDHEN and CDR2 SYDVKM. Deletions cut 2 bases from V and 0 bases from J, with 8 bases between. The CDR3 sequence is 14 residues long. Of note for this clone: Its antigen remains unknown.

This receptor was identified in a man aged 25 to 40 in good health. The V and J genes are TRBV28 and TRBJ2-7; D gene uncertain. Sequencing was done on a sample of naive CD4+ T cells sorted from blood. Subset denoted: CD45RA+ positively selected. This chain's CDR3 is CASSLTQDSYEQYF. In DNA, the CDR3 is TGTGCCAGCAGTTTAACCCAGGACTCCTACGAGCAGTACTTC. Full variable domain (outside the CDR3, taken from reference TRBV28 and TRBJ2-7): DVKVTQSSRYLVKRTGEKVFLECVQDMDHENMFWYRQDPGLGLRLIYFSYDVKMKEKGDIPEGYSVSREKKERFSLILESASTNQTSMYLCASSLTQDSYEQYFGPGTRLTVT.